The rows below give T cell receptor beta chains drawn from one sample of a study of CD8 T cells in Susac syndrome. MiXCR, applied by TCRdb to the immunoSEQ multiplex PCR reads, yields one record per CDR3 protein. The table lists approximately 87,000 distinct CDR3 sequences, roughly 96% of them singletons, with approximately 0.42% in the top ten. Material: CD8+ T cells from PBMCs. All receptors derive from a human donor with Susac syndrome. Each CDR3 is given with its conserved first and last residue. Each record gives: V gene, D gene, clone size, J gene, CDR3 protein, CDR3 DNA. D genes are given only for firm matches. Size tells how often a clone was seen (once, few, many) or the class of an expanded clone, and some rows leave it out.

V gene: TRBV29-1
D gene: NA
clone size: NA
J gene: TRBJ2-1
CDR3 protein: CSVCPAYNEQFF
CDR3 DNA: TGCAGCGTTTGCCCAGCCTACAATGAGCAGTTCTTC

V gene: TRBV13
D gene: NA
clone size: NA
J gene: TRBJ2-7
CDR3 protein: CASSLSSTNYEQYF
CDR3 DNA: TGTGCCAGCAGCCTCTCATCGACCAACTACGAGCAGTACTTC

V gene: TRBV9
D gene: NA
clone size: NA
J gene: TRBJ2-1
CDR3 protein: CASSAGSVGRLEQFF
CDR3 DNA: TGTGCCAGCAGCGCGGGCAGCGTCGGAAGGCTTGAGCAGTTCTTC

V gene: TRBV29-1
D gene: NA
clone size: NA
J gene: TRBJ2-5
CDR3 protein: CSVEGGKTQYF
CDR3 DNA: TGCAGCGTTGAGGGGGGAAAGACCCAGTACTTC

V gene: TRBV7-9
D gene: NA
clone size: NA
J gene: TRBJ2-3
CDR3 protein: CASSRPAGGGVTDTQYF
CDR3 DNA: TGTGCCAGCAGTCGCCCGGCCGGAGGGGGCGTAACAGATACGCAGTATTTT

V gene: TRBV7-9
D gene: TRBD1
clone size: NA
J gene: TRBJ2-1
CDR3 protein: CASSPGTGWYNEQFF
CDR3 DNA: TGTGCCAGCAGCCCCGGGACAGGGTGGTACAATGAGCAGTTCTTC

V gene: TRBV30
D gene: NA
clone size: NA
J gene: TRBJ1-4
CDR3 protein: CAWSWGTNEKLFF
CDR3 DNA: TGTGCCTGGAGTTGGGGGACTAATGAAAAACTGTTTTTT

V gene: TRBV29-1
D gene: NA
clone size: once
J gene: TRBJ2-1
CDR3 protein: CSVEDKGNEQFF
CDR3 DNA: TGCAGCGTTGAAGATAAGGGCAATGAGCAGTTCTTC

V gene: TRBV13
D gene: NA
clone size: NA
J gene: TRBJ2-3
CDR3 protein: CASSLRGGSDTQYF
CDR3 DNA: TGTGCCAGCAGCTTGCGTGGGGGCTCAGATACGCAGTATTTT

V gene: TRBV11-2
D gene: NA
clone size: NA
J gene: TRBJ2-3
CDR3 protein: CASSWYLADTQYF
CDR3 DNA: TGTGCCAGCAGCTGGTACCTAGCGGATACGCAGTATTTT

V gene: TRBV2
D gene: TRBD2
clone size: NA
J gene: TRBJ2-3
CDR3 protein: CAGRWGGTDTQYF
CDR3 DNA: TGTGCCGGACGCTGGGGGGGGACAGATACGCAGTATTTT

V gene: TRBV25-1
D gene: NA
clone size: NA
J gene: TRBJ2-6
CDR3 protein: CASSGAARGGANVLTF
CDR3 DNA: TGTGCCAGCAGTGGGGCCGCCCGGGGGGGGGCCAACGTCCTGACTTTC

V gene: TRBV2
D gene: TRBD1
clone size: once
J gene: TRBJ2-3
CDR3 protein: CASRDRVTDTQYF
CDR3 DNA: TGTGCCAGCCGGGACAGGGTCACAGATACGCAGTATTTT

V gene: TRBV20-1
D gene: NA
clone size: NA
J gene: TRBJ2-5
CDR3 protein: CSARDDDIIAGETQYF
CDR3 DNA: TGCAGTGCTAGAGATGACGACATCATCGCGGGAGAGACCCAGTACTTC

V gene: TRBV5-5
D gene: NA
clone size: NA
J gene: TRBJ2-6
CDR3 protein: CASGGGAGANVLTF
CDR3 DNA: TGTGCCAGCGGTGGGGGCGCTGGGGCCAACGTCCTGACTTTC

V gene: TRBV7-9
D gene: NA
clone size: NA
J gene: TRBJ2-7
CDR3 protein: CASGQVGAYEQYF
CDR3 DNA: TGTGCCAGCGGACAAGTTGGGGCTTACGAGCAGTACTTC

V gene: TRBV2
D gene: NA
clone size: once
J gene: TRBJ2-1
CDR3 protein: CASRATGYEQFF
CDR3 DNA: TGTGCCAGCAGGGCGACTGGATATGAGCAGTTCTTC

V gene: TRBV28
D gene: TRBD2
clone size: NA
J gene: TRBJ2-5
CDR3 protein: CASTPRRSLAGEVETQYF
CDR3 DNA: TGTGCCAGCACCCCACGGCGGTCTCTAGCGGGAGAGGTAGAGACCCAGTACTTC

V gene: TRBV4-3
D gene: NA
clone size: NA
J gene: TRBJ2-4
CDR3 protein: CASSHQTMGDIQYF
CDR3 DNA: TGCGCCAGCAGCCACCAAACCATGGGGGACATTCAGTACTTC

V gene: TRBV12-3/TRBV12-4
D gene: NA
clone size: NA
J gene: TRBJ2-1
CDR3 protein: CASSLANEGQFF
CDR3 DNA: TGTGCCAGCAGTTTGGCCAACGAAGGGCAGTTCTTC

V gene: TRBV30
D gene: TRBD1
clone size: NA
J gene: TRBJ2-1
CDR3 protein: CVYTSGTGVRNEQFF
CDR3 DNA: TGTGTCTACACCTCCGGGACAGGGGTAAGGAATGAGCAGTTCTTC

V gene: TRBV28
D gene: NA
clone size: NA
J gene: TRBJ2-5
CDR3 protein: CASSFYSQTQYF
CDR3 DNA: TGTGCCAGCAGTTTTTATAGTCAGACCCAGTACTTC

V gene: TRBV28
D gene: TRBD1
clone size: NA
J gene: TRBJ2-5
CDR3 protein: CASNPPLTGGRETQYF
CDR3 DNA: TGTGCCAGTAACCCGCCCCTGACAGGGGGCCGGGAGACCCAGTACTTC

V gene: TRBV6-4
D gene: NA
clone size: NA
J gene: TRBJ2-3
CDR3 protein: CASPTRDTQYF
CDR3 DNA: TGTGCCAGCCCAACTCGGGATACGCAGTATTTT

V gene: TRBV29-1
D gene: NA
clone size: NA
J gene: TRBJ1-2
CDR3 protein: CSVEGWRDTNYGYTF
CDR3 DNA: TGCAGCGTTGAAGGCTGGAGGGATACGAACTATGGCTACACCTTC

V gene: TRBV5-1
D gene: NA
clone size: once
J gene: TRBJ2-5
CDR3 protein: CASSLERVQETQYF
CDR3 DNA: TGCGCCAGCAGCTTGGAGAGGGTCCAAGAGACCCAGTACTTC

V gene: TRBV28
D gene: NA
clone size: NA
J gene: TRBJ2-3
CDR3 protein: CASSLSPSTDTQYF
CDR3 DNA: TGTGCCAGCAGTTTATCCCCCAGTACAGATACGCAGTATTTT

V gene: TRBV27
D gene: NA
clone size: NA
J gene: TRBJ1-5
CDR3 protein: CASSSTRTRGQPQHF
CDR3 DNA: TGTGCCAGCAGTTCTACTCGGACCAGGGGCCAGCCCCAGCATTTT

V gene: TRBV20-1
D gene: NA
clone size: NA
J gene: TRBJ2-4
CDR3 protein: CSAPTLESSLAKNIQYF
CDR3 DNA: TGCAGTGCTCCTACTCTGGAGTCATCCTTAGCCAAAAACATTCAGTACTTC

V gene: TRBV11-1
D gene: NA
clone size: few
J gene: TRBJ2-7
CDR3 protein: CASSQGVPYEQYF
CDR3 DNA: TGTGCCAGCAGCCAGGGTGTCCCCTACGAGCAGTACTTC

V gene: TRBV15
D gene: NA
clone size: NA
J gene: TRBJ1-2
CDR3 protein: CATSPPASSYGYTF
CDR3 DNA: TGTGCCACCAGCCCCCCCGCCTCCAGCTATGGCTACACCTTC

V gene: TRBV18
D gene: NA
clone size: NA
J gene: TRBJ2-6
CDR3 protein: CASSPSFARWSGANVLTF
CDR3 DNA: TGTGCCAGCTCACCCTCTTTCGCCAGGTGGTCTGGGGCCAACGTCCTGACTTTC

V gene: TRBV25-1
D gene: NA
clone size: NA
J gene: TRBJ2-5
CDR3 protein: CASSGMGGETQYF
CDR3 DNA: TGTGCCAGCAGTGGCATGGGTGGAGAGACCCAGTACTTC

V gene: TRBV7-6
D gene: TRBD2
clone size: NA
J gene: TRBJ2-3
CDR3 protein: CASSPSGGVVYF
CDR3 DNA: TGTGCCAGCAGCCCGAGCGGGGGTGTTGTGTATTTT

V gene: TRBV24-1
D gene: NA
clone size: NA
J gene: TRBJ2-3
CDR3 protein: CATMDTDTQYF
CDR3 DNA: TGTGCCACCATGGACACAGATACGCAGTATTTT

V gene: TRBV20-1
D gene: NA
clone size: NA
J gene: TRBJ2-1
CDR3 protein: CSARPLTGTYNEQFF
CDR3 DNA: TGCAGTGCTAGGCCTCTGACAGGAACCTACAATGAGCAGTTCTTC

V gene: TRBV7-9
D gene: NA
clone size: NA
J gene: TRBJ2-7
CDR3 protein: CASSLASAYEQYF
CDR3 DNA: TGTGCCAGCAGCCTGGCGAGTGCCTACGAGCAGTACTTC

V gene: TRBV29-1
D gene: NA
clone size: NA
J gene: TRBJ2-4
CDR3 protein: CSATLILQTKNIQYF
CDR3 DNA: TGCAGCGCTACCCTCATCCTTCAAACCAAAAACATTCAGTACTTC

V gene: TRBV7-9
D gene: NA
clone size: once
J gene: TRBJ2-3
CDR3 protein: CASRSGPDTQYF
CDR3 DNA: TGTGCCAGCAGATCGGGGCCAGATACGCAGTATTTT

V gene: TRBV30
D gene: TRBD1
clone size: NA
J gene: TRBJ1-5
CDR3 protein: CAWRDGTGINQPQHF
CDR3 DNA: TGTGCCTGGAGAGACGGGACAGGGATTAATCAGCCCCAGCATTTT

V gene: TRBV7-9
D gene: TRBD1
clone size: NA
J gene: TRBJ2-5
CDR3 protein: CASSLVRGPRETQYF
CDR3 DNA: TGTGCCAGCAGCTTAGTAAGGGGGCCGCGGGAGACCCAGTACTTC

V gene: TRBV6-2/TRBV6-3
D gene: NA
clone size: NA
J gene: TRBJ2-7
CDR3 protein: CASSYQLEGPGEQYF
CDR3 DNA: TGTGCCAGCAGTTACCAGCTCGAGGGGCCGGGCGAGCAGTACTTC

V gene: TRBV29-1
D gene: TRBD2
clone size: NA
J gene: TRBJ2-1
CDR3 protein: CSVDGTRVSYNEQFF
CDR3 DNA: TGCAGCGTTGATGGGACTAGAGTCTCCTACAATGAGCAGTTCTTC

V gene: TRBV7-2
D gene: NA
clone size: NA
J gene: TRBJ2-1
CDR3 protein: CASAPAYNEQFF
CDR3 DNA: TGTGCCAGCGCCCCCGCGTACAATGAGCAGTTCTTC

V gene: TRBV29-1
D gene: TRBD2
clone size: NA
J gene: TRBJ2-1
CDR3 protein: CSVEDPGLAGYNEQFF
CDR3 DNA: TGCAGCGTTGAAGATCCCGGACTAGCGGGCTACAATGAGCAGTTCTTC

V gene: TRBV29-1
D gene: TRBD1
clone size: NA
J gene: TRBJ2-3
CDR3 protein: CSVLDRTDTQYF
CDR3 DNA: TGCAGCGTTTTGGACAGGACAGATACGCAGTATTTT

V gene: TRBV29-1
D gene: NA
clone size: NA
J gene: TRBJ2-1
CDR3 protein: CSVGDLNGRSQYNEQFF
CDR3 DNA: TGCAGCGTTGGCGACCTTAATGGGAGATCCCAATACAATGAGCAGTTCTTC

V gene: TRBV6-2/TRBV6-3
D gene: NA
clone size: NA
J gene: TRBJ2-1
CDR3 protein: CASSFGLDQFF
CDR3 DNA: TGTGCCAGCAGTTTCGGACTCGACCAGTTCTTC